This T cell receptor (beta chain) was documented in a study of graft-versus-host responses after intestinal transplantation. TCRdb's table, derived via immunoSEQ multiplex PCR, lists solely in-frame clones and lacks some. Altogether some 87,000 clones are present, just under 95% being singletons, with the ten largest covering 1.1%. Note on this clone: The antigen is unknown.

Germline CDR1 reads LNHDA; CDR2 reads SQIVND (reference sequence). This CDR3 has 12 residues. The V and J genes are TRBV19 and TRBJ2-5; D gene ambiguous. Gene TRBJ2-7 matches the end of the DNA better, so the J call may be wrong. The source material was unstimulated CD8+ T cells sorted from spleen or lymph node cells, sampled before transplant. The sequence was obtained from a human donor who was the organ donor for an intestinal transplant. CDR3 residues: CASSSVSYEQYF. The CDR3 DNA follows: TGTGCCAGTAGTTCGGTCTCCTACGAGCAGTACTTC.